This T cell receptor (beta chain) appears in the sequencing data of a study of human T cells and chemical hapten exposure. Specified time point: pre-sensitization, week 0. The treatment denotes: therapeutic diphenylcyclopropenone sensitization with weekly scalp DPC. Unfractionated whole blood yielded total RNA. The CDR3 spans 16 residues. Germline CDR1 reads LGHNA; CDR2 reads YNFKEQ. Trimming took 4 bases from V and 2 from J, leaving 15 bases between them. This clonotype has a handful of counts. In the source study's methods: A typical sample had 100,000 or so TCRs, with about 23,224 to 690,600 overall. MiXCR, run by TCRdb on the RACE reads, gives a single entry per CDR3 protein. What appears here as the V and J calls and clone size reflects TCRdb's work, not the paper's. The sample gives 56,000 or so distinct CDR3 sequences, 9.5% to 10% of which show up once; around a tenth is in the top ten.

The genes are TRBV4-2 and TRBJ1-3; D not resolved. The receptor comes from a woman aged 25-40 years with alopecia areata. Some clones in this sample may be carry-over from other donors' samples. The material was whole blood, obtained in connection with sensitization to the hapten diphenylcyclopropenone (DPC). The CDR3 nucleotides are TGTGCCAGCAGCCCCGATCAGCGGGTGGCTGGAAACACCATATATTTT. Translated: CASSPDQRVAGNTIYF.